This passage covers 30 T cell receptor beta chains from one sample sequenced in a study of response to subunit inactivated influenza vaccine. Each CDR3 protein gets one entry after TCRdb re-called the RT-PCR reads with MiXCR. The repertoire has more than 400,000 distinct CDR3 sequences, roughly 7.6% of them found once; the top ten carry around 13%. The sample here was PBMCs from blood, taken about 24 months after vaccination. These receptors originate from a man between 50 and 69 years old who received an inactivated influenza vaccine.

The chain has TRBV5-1 and TRBJ2-3, with a weak D call TRBD2 (6 bases). Per the germline V gene, CDR1 is SGHRS and CDR2 is YFSETQ. CDR3 length: 14 amino acids. V was cut by 4 bases and J by 4 bases, with 13 bases left in between. CDR3 sequence (DNA): TGCGCCAGCAGCCCGGGGAGGTCCCCAGATACGCAGTATTTT. Its translation is CASSPGRSPDTQYF.

This clonotype occurred many times. The V gene is TRBV3-1, the J gene TRBJ2-5; TRBD2 matches 12 bases. V trimming: 0 bases; J trimming: 7 bases; junction bases outside the gene matches: 6. This CDR3 is built from 16 residues. Germline V gene lookup returns CDR1 LGHDT and CDR2 YNNKEL (reference sequence). CDR3 bases: TGTGCCAGCAGCCAAGATAGGAAACTAGCGGGAGGGACCCAGTACTTC. Its translation is CASSQDRKLAGGTQYF.

There are many counts of this clonotype. V is TRBV7-8 and J is TRBJ2-4, with 7 bases aligning to TRBD1. CDR3 length: 13 residues. Germline V CDR1 and CDR2: SGHVS, FQNEAQ. Trimming took 8 bases from V and 0 from J; bases not matched to a gene: 1. In DNA, the CDR3 is TGTGCCAGCGGGACAGTAGCCAAAAACATTCAGTACTTC. Translating gives CASGTVAKNIQYF.

The table lists this clonotype with a few counts. This rearrangement joins TRBV4-3 to TRBJ2-1; D remains unclear. V shed 0 bases and J shed 2 bases, with 8 bases lying between them. Germline CDR1 is LGHNA and CDR2 is YSLEER. The CDR3 is 15 residues long. The CDR3 bases are TGCGCCAGCAGCCAAGAATTTCCCCCCTACAATGAGCAGTTCTTC. Its protein is CASSQEFPPYNEQFF.

At least ten counts were recorded for this clonotype. The chain is built from TRBV20-1 and TRBJ2-2; possibly TRBD1 for D (6 bases). Trimming shortened V by 2 bases and J by 6 bases, and 10 bases separated the two germline ends. CDR3 length: 13 residues. The germline V gene encodes CDR1 DFQATT and CDR2 SNEGSKA (reference sequence). The CDR3, as DNA: TGCAGTGCTAGACGAGGGGGAGCCGGGGAGCTGTTTTTT. Amino acids: CSARRGGAGELFF.

This clonotype was detected ten times or more. The chain combines TRBV20-1 with TRBJ1-5; TRBD1 matches at 7 bases. V gave up 6 bases and J gave up 3 bases; unmatched junction bases: 5. CDR1 is DFQATT, CDR2 SNEGSKA, per germline (reference sequence). CDR3 length equals 13 residues. CDR3 nucleotides: TGCAGTGCAAGACAGGGCCCCAATCAGCCCCAGCATTTT. Protein sequence: CSARQGPNQPQHF.

This rearrangement joins TRBV20-1 to TRBJ2-3; 14 nucleotides match TRBD2. The V segment lost 0 bases and the J segment 7 bases; nucleotides outside the gene matches: 9. CDR1 is DFQATT and CDR2 is SNEGSKA in the germline V gene (reference sequence). The CDR3 length is 17 residues. The CDR3 is CSARDPRTSGRPNTQYF. In DNA form, the CDR3 reads TGCAGTGCTAGAGATCCGCGGACTAGCGGGAGGCCTAATACGCAGTATTTT.

This clonotype appeared a few times. This sequence joins TRBV25-1 and TRBJ2-7; D unclear. There are 13 residues in the CDR3. Per the germline V gene, CDR1 is MGHDK and CDR2 is SYGVNS. V lost 6 bases, J lost 7 bases, and 16 bases lay in between. CDR3 protein: CASRGPQWEEQYF. In nucleotides, the CDR3 is TGTGCCAGCAGAGGCCCCCAGTGGGAAGAGCAGTACTTC.

The sample holds a few counts of this clonotype. This chain joins TRBV5-4 and TRBJ2-3, with D unclear. Germline loops: CDR1 SGHNT, CDR2 YYREEE (reference sequence). CDR3 length equals 12 residues. V lost 0 bases and J lost 8, with 7 bases in between. The CDR3 reads CASSLGTGTQYF. In DNA form, the CDR3 reads TGTGCCAGCAGCTTGGGGACGGGTACGCAGTATTTT. The full variable domain, with the rest looked up from reference TRBV5-4 and TRBJ2-3, is ETGVTQSPTHLIKTRGQQVTLRCSSQSGHNTVSWYQQALGQGPQFIFQYYREEENGRGNFPPRFSGLQFPNYSSELNVNALELDDSALYLCASSLGTGTQYFGPGTRLTVL.

In this sample, this clonotype turned up many times. The J gene is TRBJ2-1, the V gene TRBV5-1; 10 nucleotides match TRBD2. This CDR3 is built from 14 residues. Trimming at V came to 2 bases and at J to 8 bases, leaving 4 bases not matched to a gene. Germline V CDR1 and CDR2: SGHRS, YFSETQ. CDR3 nucleotide sequence: TGCGCCAGCAGCTTCGCTAGCGGGGGTCATGAGCAGTTCTTC. It specifies CASSFASGGHEQFF.

The chain couples TRBV6-1 to TRBJ1-2; tentative D call: TRBD1 (5 bases). V lost 2 bases and J 4 bases, leaving 11 bases between the germline ends. This CDR3 comprises 14 residues. Germline CDR1 is MNHNS and CDR2 is SASEGT. The CDR3 spells CASSETGSPYGYTF. Here the CDR3 DNA reads TGTGCCAGCAGTGAAACAGGCTCCCCCTATGGCTACACCTTC.

This clonotype was seen a handful of times. The chain is built from TRBV3-1 and TRBJ1-1, with unresolved D. There are 16 residues in the CDR3. Trimming removed 0 bases from V and 1 base from J, with 12 bases in between. Germline-derived CDR1 and CDR2 are LGHDT and YNNKEL (reference sequence). This CDR3 reads CASSQEGFGGNTEAFF. In nucleotides, the CDR3 is TGTGCCAGCAGCCAAGAAGGCTTCGGAGGGAACACTGAAGCTTTCTTT.

This clonotype was observed a handful of times. The CDR3 DNA is TGTGCCAGCAGCGCCCAAGGAGGGATCTCTGGAAACACCATATATTTT. It codes for CASSAQGGISGNTIYF. The J gene is TRBJ1-3, the V gene TRBV9; D is ambiguous. There are 16 residues in the CDR3. Trimming cost V 3 bases and J 0 bases, with 13 bases left between them. Germline V lookup: CDR1 SGDLS, CDR2 YYNGEE. The variable domain in full, completed from reference TRBV9 and TRBJ1-3, reads DSGVTQTPKHLITATGQRVTLRCSPRSGDLSVYWYQQSLDQGLQFLIQYYNGEERAKGNILERFSAQQFPDLHSELNLSSLELGDSALYFCASSAQGGISGNTIYFGEGSWLTVV.

The CDR3 spells CSAGPALSTGGELFF. The DNA of the CDR3 is TGCAGTGCTGGACCAGCGTTGAGCACTGGCGGGGAGCTGTTTTTT. This rearrangement joins TRBV20-1 to TRBJ2-2, with unresolved D. Trimming took off 5 bases at V and 7 bases at J, with 20 bases between the two ends. The CDR3 is made up of 15 amino acids. Germline CDR1 is DFQATT and CDR2 is SNEGSKA (reference sequence).

This clonotype was picked up many times. V and J are TRBV24-1 and TRBJ2-1; 13 nucleotides agree with TRBD2. This CDR3 contains 17 residues. CDR1 and CDR2 from the germline V gene are KGHDR and SFDVKD. Trimming took 3 bases from V and 6 from J; bases not matched to a gene: 7. The CDR3 loop is CATSDTGTSGIFNEQFF. The CDR3 DNA sequence: TGTGCCACCAGTGATACCGGGACTAGCGGGATCTTCAATGAGCAGTTCTTC.

This clonotype has at least ten counts. This sequence joins TRBV28 and TRBJ1-5; D possibly corresponds to TRBD1 (5 bases). Trimming left V 1 base short and J 2 bases short, with 18 bases between. The germline V gene encodes CDR1 MDHEN and CDR2 SYDVKM. The CDR3 runs to 18 residues. The CDR3 coding sequence is TGTGCCAGCAGTTTATTGGGGGAGGGTTACTACGGCAATCAGCCCCAGCATTTT. It is translated as CASSLLGEGYYGNQPQHF.

This clonotype was counted ten times or more. CDR3 coding DNA: TGTGCCATCAGTGAGCTGACAGGGGGGTACACTGAAGCTTTCTTT. This translates into CAISELTGGYTEAFF. The V call is TRBV10-3, the J call TRBJ1-1; 9 bases agree with TRBD1. The CDR3 has 15 residues. The germline V gene encodes CDR1 ENHRY and CDR2 SYGVKD. V trimming: 2 bases; J trimming: 3 bases; junction bases outside the gene matches: 4.

The rearrangement links TRBV5-1 to TRBJ2-5, with 10 bases identical to TRBD1. Germline trimming cut 5 bases from V and 5 bases from J; bases unmatched to any gene: 9. Germline CDR1 SGHRS, CDR2 YFSETQ. The CDR3 length is 15 residues. CDR3 DNA sequence: TGCGCCAGCAGAGGGACAGGGGCGCCACGGGAGACCCAGTACTTC. This sequence encodes CASRGTGAPRETQYF. The entire variable domain, with the rest obtained from reference TRBV5-1 and TRBJ2-5, is as follows: KAGVTQTPRYLIKTRGQQVTLSCSPISGHRSVSWYQQTPGQGLQFLFEYFSETQRNKGNFPGRFSGRQFSNSRSEMNVSTLELGDSALYLCASRGTGAPRETQYFGPGTRLLVL.

Ten or more counts support this clonotype. The rearrangement uses TRBV5-1 and TRBJ2-7; TRBD1 might be the D (5 bases). There are 13 residues in the CDR3. The ends were cut back, 2 bases at V and 5 bases at J, with 11 bases in the middle. Germline V gene sequence: CDR1 SGHRS, CDR2 YFSETQ. The CDR3 loop reads CASSFPTRDEQYF. CDR3 DNA: TGCGCCAGCAGCTTCCCCACCAGGGACGAGCAGTACTTC.

This clonotype was counted many times. The chain employs TRBV7-8 and TRBJ2-3; 10 nucleotides match TRBD2. The CDR3 extends over 18 amino acids. Germline CDR1 SGHVS, CDR2 FQNEAQ. V dropped 2 bases and J dropped 2; count of bases not matched to a gene: 10. For the CDR3, the DNA is TGTGCCAGCAGCTTATTGGCCTCGGGACTAGCGATCACAGATACGCAGTATTTT. Translating it yields CASSLLASGLAITDTQYF.

The V call is TRBV14, the J call TRBJ2-5, with D tentatively TRBD1 (7 bases). CDR3 length: 15 residues. Trimming removed 4 bases from V and 1 base from J, with 13 bases in between. Looked up from germline, CDR1 is SGHDN and CDR2 is FVKESK. This CDR3 is CASSPRQGGQETQYF. In DNA, the CDR3 is TGTGCCAGCAGCCCCAGACAGGGAGGCCAAGAGACCCAGTACTTC.

This clonotype has more than one count but fewer than ten. CDR3 DNA sequence: TGTGCCAGCAGTCCCGGGACATATAACGAGCAGTACTTC. This codes for CASSPGTYNEQYF. The V and J genes are TRBV12-3 or TRBV12-4 and TRBJ2-7; maybe TRBD1 (6 bases). This CDR3 has 13 amino acids. V was trimmed by 5 bases and J by 5 bases, leaving 13 bases between them.

This clonotype was observed a handful of times. The chain uses TRBV3-1 and TRBJ2-7, with TRBD1 matching 8 bases. The V gene end was trimmed by 4 bases and the J gene end by 3 bases; junction bases not matched to a gene: 8. The CDR3 extends over 15 amino acids. CDR1 is LGHDT and CDR2 is YNNKEL in the germline V gene (reference sequence). The CDR3 DNA is TGTGCCAGCAGCCTTCAGGGGGCGGCAGTCTACGAGCAGTACTTC. Residues: CASSLQGAAVYEQYF.

At least ten counts were recorded for this clonotype. The V and J genes are TRBV5-1 and TRBJ2-1; TRBD2 matches 12 bases. Germline V gives CDR1 SGHRS, CDR2 YFSETQ. The CDR3 has 15 amino acids. The ends lost 5 bases at V and 8 bases at J; junction bases unmatched: 8. This CDR3 is CASRPTSGGRDEQFF. CDR3 DNA: TGCGCCAGCAGACCTACTAGCGGGGGGCGGGATGAGCAGTTCTTC.

Worth noting for this clonotype: A much more abundant neighbour one base away suggests this may be a read error. The chain has TRBV12-3 or TRBV12-4 and TRBJ2-3; TRBD1 might be the D (8 bases). This CDR3 contains 14 residues. Trimming shortened V by 6 bases and J by 5 bases, and 15 bases separated the two germline ends. The CDR3 DNA reads as TGTGCCAGCAGCGACAGGGGAGGGGGAGATACGCAGTATTTT. Translating it yields CASSDRGGGDTQYF.

A few counts support this clonotype. J is TRBJ2-1 and V is TRBV7-9, with 7 nucleotides matching TRBD2. Per the germline V gene, CDR1 is SEHNR and CDR2 is FQNEAQ (reference sequence). Trimming cost V 1 base and J 1 base; bases outside gene matches: 7. CDR3 length equals 17 residues. This CDR3 reads CASSLVGGRGSYNEQFF. In DNA, the CDR3 is TGTGCCAGCAGCTTAGTGGGTGGGAGGGGTTCCTACAATGAGCAGTTCTTC. Variable domain in full (rest from reference TRBV7-9 and TRBJ2-1): DTGVSQNPRHKITKRGQNVTFRCDPISEHNRLYWYRQTLGQGPEFLTYFQNEAQLEKSRLLSDRFSAERPKGSFSTLEIQRTEQGDSAMYLCASSLVGGRGSYNEQFFGPGTRLTVL.

The chain couples TRBV5-1 to TRBJ2-1; 11 bases are shared with TRBD1. Germline V lookup: CDR1 SGHRS, CDR2 YFSETQ. The V segment lost 5 bases and the J segment 8 bases; nucleotides outside the gene matches: 12. The CDR3 is 16 amino acids. The CDR3 coding sequence is TGCGCCAGCAGTCTTTGGACAGGGGGCACCAACGATGAGCAGTTCTTC. Protein product: CASSLWTGGTNDEQFF.

This clonotype occurred many times. The V call is TRBV7-9, the J call TRBJ2-1; 11 bases fit TRBD2. V shed 7 bases and J 6 bases; nucleotides not matched to a gene: 11. Per the germline V gene, CDR1 is SEHNR and CDR2 is FQNEAQ (reference sequence). The CDR3 runs 16 residues. For the CDR3, the DNA is TGTGCCAGCACAATTGCTGGTAGCGGGAGGGCCAATGAGCAGTTCTTC. Residues: CASTIAGSGRANEQFF.

This clonotype was seen repeatedly, ten times or more. The rearrangement joins TRBV3-1 to TRBJ2-1; no clear D gene. Germline CDR1 is LGHDT and CDR2 is YNNKEL (reference sequence). V was cut by 5 bases and J by 8 bases, with 10 bases left in between. The CDR3 consists of 12 residues. CDR3 sequence (DNA): TGTGCCAGCAGCTCCAGAGGCGATGAGCAGTTCTTC. The encoded protein is CASSSRGDEQFF.

The chain couples TRBV7-9 to TRBJ2-1, with D maybe TRBD2 (6 bases). The CDR3 totals 10 residues. V was pared by 11 bases and J by 6 bases, with 8 bases between. Looked up from germline, CDR1 is SEHNR and CDR2 is FQNEAQ (reference sequence). The CDR3 DNA follows: TGTGCCTTCGGGGGCAATGAGCAGTTCTTC. It yields the protein CAFGGNEQFF.